These T cell receptor beta chains were read from a single sample in a study of T cell responses to AZD1222 COVID-19 vaccine. Libraries were prepared by immunoSEQ multiplex PCR; TCRdb keeps only in-frame clonotypes and omits some of them. This table has some 100,000 clones, approximately 90% appearing once. The sample in question was peripheral blood, obtained on day 0 of AZD1222 vaccination. These receptors all stem from an adult in good health. Each CDR3 is given with its conserved first and last residue. The order of the fields is clone size, D gene, J gene, V gene, CDR3 DNA, CDR3 protein. The D gene is left open where the match is weak. Rows may omit the clone size; those that give it use once, few, many or a size class.

clone size: NA
D gene: TRBD2
J gene: TRBJ2-3
V gene: TRBV29-1
CDR3 DNA: TGCAGCGTTGGAGGAGGGGAGGGAGATACGCAGTATTTT
CDR3 protein: CSVGGGEGDTQYF

clone size: few
D gene: NA
J gene: TRBJ1-5
V gene: TRBV20-1
CDR3 DNA: TGCAGTGCTAGAGGTAATCAGCCCCAGCATTTT
CDR3 protein: CSARGNQPQHF

clone size: NA
D gene: TRBD1
J gene: TRBJ1-3
V gene: TRBV4-1
CDR3 DNA: TGCGCCAGCAGCCAAGGCGACAGGGAAGCTGGAAACACCATATATTTT
CDR3 protein: CASSQGDREAGNTIYF

clone size: few
D gene: NA
J gene: TRBJ1-1
V gene: TRBV2
CDR3 DNA: TGTGCCAGCAGTGAAGCCAGTGGCTCTGAAGCTTTCTTT
CDR3 protein: CASSEASGSEAFF

clone size: NA
D gene: NA
J gene: TRBJ1-2
V gene: TRBV18
CDR3 DNA: TGTGCCAGCTCACCAGAAGGGAACTATGGCTACACCTTC
CDR3 protein: CASSPEGNYGYTF

clone size: once
D gene: NA
J gene: TRBJ2-4
V gene: TRBV21-1
CDR3 DNA: TGTGCCAGCAGGGTGGAGGGGGCGCGGACCAAAAACATTCAGTACTTC
CDR3 protein: CASRVEGARTKNIQYF

clone size: NA
D gene: NA
J gene: TRBJ2-1
V gene: TRBV9
CDR3 DNA: TGTGCCAGCAGCGTAGATAGGGGCAGTGAGCAGTTCTTC
CDR3 protein: CASSVDRGSEQFF

clone size: once
D gene: NA
J gene: TRBJ2-5
V gene: TRBV28
CDR3 DNA: TGTGCCAGCAGTTTTATTCGGGGGAACTTCCAAGAGACCCAGTACTTC
CDR3 protein: CASSFIRGNFQETQYF

clone size: NA
D gene: NA
J gene: TRBJ2-1
V gene: TRBV5-1
CDR3 DNA: TGCGCCAGCAGCTTGGCCTGGGGGGACGAGCAGTTCTTC
CDR3 protein: CASSLAWGDEQFF

clone size: few
D gene: TRBD1
J gene: TRBJ1-6
V gene: TRBV7-6
CDR3 DNA: TGTGCCAGCAGCTTAGGGGGACAGGGCCCCAGCTCCTATAATTCACCCCTCCACTTT
CDR3 protein: CASSLGGQGPSSYNSPLHF

clone size: NA
D gene: NA
J gene: TRBJ2-3
V gene: TRBV10-2
CDR3 DNA: TGCGCCAGCAGTGACACGGGGCCAAGGGGTACGCAGTATTTT
CDR3 protein: CASSDTGPRGTQYF

clone size: NA
D gene: NA
J gene: TRBJ2-1
V gene: TRBV19
CDR3 DNA: TGTGCCAGTAGTATTAGCAGGAGCTCCTACAATGAGCAGTTCTTC
CDR3 protein: CASSISRSSYNEQFF

clone size: NA
D gene: TRBD1
J gene: TRBJ2-1
V gene: TRBV9
CDR3 DNA: TGTGCCAGCAGCGTATCTGAGGACAGGAGCTACAATGAGCAGTTCTTC
CDR3 protein: CASSVSEDRSYNEQFF

clone size: NA
D gene: NA
J gene: TRBJ1-1
V gene: TRBV3-1/TRBV3-2
CDR3 DNA: TGTACCAGCAGCCGGCTGCCCGGGCTTGAAGCTTTCTTT
CDR3 protein: CTSSRLPGLEAFF

clone size: NA
D gene: NA
J gene: TRBJ2-6
V gene: TRBV19
CDR3 DNA: TGTGCCAGTAGTACAAGCTCTGGGGCCAACGTCCTGACTTTC
CDR3 protein: CASSTSSGANVLTF

clone size: NA
D gene: NA
J gene: TRBJ2-5
V gene: TRBV2
CDR3 DNA: TGTGCCAGCACTACCCGGCCGACGACCCAGTACTTC
CDR3 protein: CASTTRPTTQYF

clone size: NA
D gene: NA
J gene: TRBJ2-3
V gene: TRBV19
CDR3 DNA: TGTGCCAGTAGCTCCGGACAGACGGGCGGTACGCAGTATTTT
CDR3 protein: CASSSGQTGGTQYF

clone size: once
D gene: NA
J gene: TRBJ2-7
V gene: TRBV3-1/TRBV3-2
CDR3 DNA: TGTGCCAGCAGCCAAACCAGGGCCTCCTACGAGCAGTACTTC
CDR3 protein: CASSQTRASYEQYF

clone size: few
D gene: TRBD1
J gene: TRBJ1-6
V gene: TRBV7-2
CDR3 DNA: TGTGCCAGCAGCATCCGGGACAGTATTACACCCCTCCACTTT
CDR3 protein: CASSIRDSITPLHF

clone size: NA
D gene: NA
J gene: TRBJ2-1
V gene: TRBV28
CDR3 DNA: TGTGCCAGCAGTACAACCGGGACCACCTTTGATGTGGATGAGCAGTTCTTC
CDR3 protein: CASSTTGTTFDVDEQFF

clone size: NA
D gene: NA
J gene: TRBJ2-2
V gene: TRBV5-6
CDR3 DNA: TGTGCCAGCAGCTTGTTCGATGGGGGAAACACCGGGGAGCTGTTTTTT
CDR3 protein: CASSLFDGGNTGELFF

clone size: NA
D gene: NA
J gene: TRBJ1-4
V gene: TRBV6-5
CDR3 DNA: TGTGCCAGCAGGTCCACCAGGGCGAGGGGGGAAAAACTGTTTTTT
CDR3 protein: CASRSTRARGEKLFF

clone size: NA
D gene: NA
J gene: TRBJ1-1
V gene: TRBV11-2
CDR3 DNA: TGTGCCAGCAGCCTTTGGACAGAGAACACTGAAGCTTTCTTT
CDR3 protein: CASSLWTENTEAFF

clone size: NA
D gene: NA
J gene: TRBJ2-1
V gene: TRBV27
CDR3 DNA: TGTGCCAGCAGTCCCCAGGGGTACTACAATGAGCAGTTCTTC
CDR3 protein: CASSPQGYYNEQFF

clone size: NA
D gene: NA
J gene: TRBJ2-2
V gene: TRBV12-5
CDR3 DNA: TGTGCTAGTGGGCCGACGGCGAACACCGGGGAGCTGTTTTTT
CDR3 protein: CASGPTANTGELFF

clone size: NA
D gene: NA
J gene: TRBJ2-7
V gene: TRBV15
CDR3 DNA: TGTGCCACCTCACTGGGACGCTACGAGCAGTACTTC
CDR3 protein: CATSLGRYEQYF

clone size: NA
D gene: TRBD1
J gene: TRBJ1-5
V gene: TRBV2
CDR3 DNA: TGTGCCAGTAGAGGACAGGTCCCCTATAGCAATCAGCCCCAGCATTTT
CDR3 protein: CASRGQVPYSNQPQHF

clone size: NA
D gene: TRBD1
J gene: TRBJ2-2
V gene: TRBV25-1
CDR3 DNA: TGTGCCAGCAGGGCGGGACAGGGGTACACCGGGGAGCTGTTTTTT
CDR3 protein: CASRAGQGYTGELFF

clone size: NA
D gene: TRBD1
J gene: TRBJ1-2
V gene: TRBV3-1/TRBV3-2
CDR3 DNA: TGTGCCAGCAGCCAAGTTGGGACAGGGGATGGCTACACCTTC
CDR3 protein: CASSQVGTGDGYTF

clone size: once
D gene: NA
J gene: TRBJ2-5
V gene: TRBV28
CDR3 DNA: TGTGCCAGCAGTTTGGGTGGGGGGGGCCGGACCCAGTACTTC
CDR3 protein: CASSLGGGGRTQYF

clone size: NA
D gene: TRBD1
J gene: TRBJ2-7
V gene: TRBV18
CDR3 DNA: TGTGCCAGCTCTTCCTTTCAGAACAGGGGCGAGCAGTACTTC
CDR3 protein: CASSSFQNRGEQYF

clone size: NA
D gene: NA
J gene: TRBJ1-2
V gene: TRBV3-1/TRBV3-2
CDR3 DNA: TGTGCCAGCAGCCAAGATGGGGCCCGGGGTAGCTATGGCTACACCTTC
CDR3 protein: CASSQDGARGSYGYTF

clone size: NA
D gene: TRBD1
J gene: TRBJ1-4
V gene: TRBV23-1
CDR3 DNA: TGCGCCAGCAGTCCCGGGACAGGGGGCGCGTCAGAGGAAAAACTGTTTTTT
CDR3 protein: CASSPGTGGASEEKLFF

clone size: NA
D gene: NA
J gene: TRBJ2-7
V gene: TRBV9
CDR3 DNA: TGTGCCAGCAGCAAGACAGACTCCTACGAGCAGTACTTC
CDR3 protein: CASSKTDSYEQYF

clone size: NA
D gene: TRBD1
J gene: TRBJ1-2
V gene: TRBV5-1
CDR3 DNA: TGCGCCAGCCGACCCCCCGGACAGGGGGCAAATTATGGCTACACCTTC
CDR3 protein: CASRPPGQGANYGYTF

clone size: NA
D gene: NA
J gene: TRBJ2-7
V gene: TRBV6-5
CDR3 DNA: TGTGCCAGCAGTTACCTAGGCTCCTACGAGCAGTACTTC
CDR3 protein: CASSYLGSYEQYF

clone size: NA
D gene: TRBD1
J gene: TRBJ2-1
V gene: TRBV5-6
CDR3 DNA: TGTGCCAGCAGCTTGTTTAACAGGGGCAGGATCAATGAGCAGTTCTTC
CDR3 protein: CASSLFNRGRINEQFF

clone size: NA
D gene: NA
J gene: TRBJ2-7
V gene: TRBV6-1
CDR3 DNA: TGTGCCAGCAGTGAACGTATTGCTCCGGCCGAGCAGTACTTC
CDR3 protein: CASSERIAPAEQYF

clone size: NA
D gene: TRBD1
J gene: TRBJ2-2
V gene: TRBV10-3
CDR3 DNA: TGTGCCATCAGTGGACAGGGAATTACGAACACCGGGGAGCTGTTTTTT
CDR3 protein: CAISGQGITNTGELFF

clone size: NA
D gene: TRBD2
J gene: TRBJ2-7
V gene: TRBV11-2
CDR3 DNA: TGTGCCAGCAGCTGGAGACTAGCGGGGTCCTACGAGCAGTACTTC
CDR3 protein: CASSWRLAGSYEQYF

clone size: NA
D gene: NA
J gene: TRBJ2-7
V gene: TRBV28
CDR3 DNA: TGTGCCAGCAGTTCCCTTTCGCGCTCCTACGAGCAGTACTTC
CDR3 protein: CASSSLSRSYEQYF

clone size: NA
D gene: TRBD1
J gene: TRBJ1-2
V gene: TRBV7-8
CDR3 DNA: TGTGCCAGCAGCTTAGGCGGACAGGGGAGTACGAAAGGCTACACCTTC
CDR3 protein: CASSLGGQGSTKGYTF

clone size: NA
D gene: TRBD1
J gene: TRBJ2-2
V gene: TRBV19
CDR3 DNA: TGTGCCAGTACCAGAGACCAGGGGGCCGCCGGGGAGCTGTTTTTT
CDR3 protein: CASTRDQGAAGELFF

clone size: NA
D gene: NA
J gene: TRBJ1-5
V gene: TRBV19
CDR3 DNA: TGTGCCAGTAGTACAGCACACAATCAGCCCCAGCATTTT
CDR3 protein: CASSTAHNQPQHF

clone size: once
D gene: NA
J gene: TRBJ1-4
V gene: TRBV16
CDR3 DNA: TGTGCCAGCAGCCAATCAGGGTTTGATAATGAAAAACTGTTTTTT
CDR3 protein: CASSQSGFDNEKLFF

clone size: NA
D gene: NA
J gene: TRBJ2-2
V gene: TRBV4-1
CDR3 DNA: TGCGCCAGCAGCCAAGACGAGGGACCGGCTATTAGGGAGCTGTTTTTT
CDR3 protein: CASSQDEGPAIRELFF

clone size: NA
D gene: NA
J gene: TRBJ1-5
V gene: TRBV9
CDR3 DNA: TGTGCCAGCACCGAGGGGGATAGCAATCAGCCCCAGCATTTT
CDR3 protein: CASTEGDSNQPQHF

clone size: NA
D gene: NA
J gene: TRBJ1-5
V gene: TRBV11-2
CDR3 DNA: TGTGCCAGCAGCTTAGATCTGGGAGGGCCCCAGCATTTT
CDR3 protein: CASSLDLGGPQHF

clone size: NA
D gene: TRBD2
J gene: TRBJ2-3
V gene: TRBV28
CDR3 DNA: TGTGCCAGCAGTTTGATTATATCTCGTGGCGGGGGAAGCACAGATACGCAGTATTTT
CDR3 protein: CASSLIISRGGGSTDTQYF

clone size: NA
D gene: TRBD1
J gene: TRBJ2-5
V gene: TRBV4-1
CDR3 DNA: TGCGCCAGCAGCCAGGGACAGCAAGAGACCCAGTACTTC
CDR3 protein: CASSQGQQETQYF

clone size: NA
D gene: NA
J gene: TRBJ1-5
V gene: TRBV15
CDR3 DNA: TGTGCCACCAGCAGCCCCCTGGTGGGGGGCCGCAATCAGCCCCAGCATTTT
CDR3 protein: CATSSPLVGGRNQPQHF

clone size: NA
D gene: NA
J gene: TRBJ1-1
V gene: TRBV28
CDR3 DNA: TGTGCCAGCAGTCCTACAGGGTTGGGCACTGAAGCTTTCTTT
CDR3 protein: CASSPTGLGTEAFF

clone size: NA
D gene: NA
J gene: TRBJ1-1
V gene: TRBV19
CDR3 DNA: TGTGCCAGTAGTTCATGGACAGACGCCACTGAAGCTTTCTTT
CDR3 protein: CASSSWTDATEAFF

clone size: NA
D gene: NA
J gene: TRBJ1-5
V gene: TRBV19
CDR3 DNA: TGTGCCAGTAGTATTTTGGGGGCGCTGAATCAGCCCCAGCATTTT
CDR3 protein: CASSILGALNQPQHF

clone size: NA
D gene: NA
J gene: TRBJ2-1
V gene: TRBV18
CDR3 DNA: TGTGCCAGCTCACCACCGACAGGTTCTTACAATGAGCAGTTCTTC
CDR3 protein: CASSPPTGSYNEQFF

clone size: NA
D gene: NA
J gene: TRBJ1-6
V gene: TRBV5-6
CDR3 DNA: TGTGCCAGCAGCGGGGACGCCCGGGATAATTCACCCCTCCACTTT
CDR3 protein: CASSGDARDNSPLHF

clone size: once
D gene: NA
J gene: TRBJ1-6
V gene: TRBV3-1/TRBV3-2
CDR3 DNA: TGTGCCAGCAGCCAGTCGGCAGATAATTCACCCCTCCACTTT
CDR3 protein: CASSQSADNSPLHF

clone size: NA
D gene: NA
J gene: TRBJ1-3
V gene: TRBV3-1/TRBV3-2
CDR3 DNA: TGTGCCAGCAGCCAAACACAGGGCTTCGCTGGAAACACCATATATTTT
CDR3 protein: CASSQTQGFAGNTIYF

clone size: NA
D gene: TRBD1
J gene: TRBJ1-5
V gene: TRBV7-2
CDR3 DNA: TGTGCCAGCAGCGCTCGGGACAGATATCAGCCCCAGCATTTT
CDR3 protein: CASSARDRYQPQHF

clone size: NA
D gene: NA
J gene: TRBJ1-5
V gene: TRBV28
CDR3 DNA: TGTGCCAGCAGTTTATCGACAAATCGAGGGGATCAGCCCCAGCATTTT
CDR3 protein: CASSLSTNRGDQPQHF